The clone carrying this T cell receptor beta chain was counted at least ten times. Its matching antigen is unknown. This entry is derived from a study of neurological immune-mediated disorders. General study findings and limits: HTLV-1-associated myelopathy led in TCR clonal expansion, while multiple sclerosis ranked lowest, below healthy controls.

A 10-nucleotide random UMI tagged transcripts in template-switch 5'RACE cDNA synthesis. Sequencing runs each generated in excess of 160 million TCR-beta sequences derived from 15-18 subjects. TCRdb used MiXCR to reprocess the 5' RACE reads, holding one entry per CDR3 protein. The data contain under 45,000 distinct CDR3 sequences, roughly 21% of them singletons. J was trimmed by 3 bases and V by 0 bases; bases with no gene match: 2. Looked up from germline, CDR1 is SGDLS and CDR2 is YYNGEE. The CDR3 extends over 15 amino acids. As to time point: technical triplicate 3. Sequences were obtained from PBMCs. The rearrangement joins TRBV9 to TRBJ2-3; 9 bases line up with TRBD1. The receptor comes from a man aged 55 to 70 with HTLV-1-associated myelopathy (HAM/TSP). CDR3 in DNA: TGTGCCAGCAGCGTAGGACAGGGGGGGACAGATACGCAGTATTTT. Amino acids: CASSVGQGGTDTQYF.